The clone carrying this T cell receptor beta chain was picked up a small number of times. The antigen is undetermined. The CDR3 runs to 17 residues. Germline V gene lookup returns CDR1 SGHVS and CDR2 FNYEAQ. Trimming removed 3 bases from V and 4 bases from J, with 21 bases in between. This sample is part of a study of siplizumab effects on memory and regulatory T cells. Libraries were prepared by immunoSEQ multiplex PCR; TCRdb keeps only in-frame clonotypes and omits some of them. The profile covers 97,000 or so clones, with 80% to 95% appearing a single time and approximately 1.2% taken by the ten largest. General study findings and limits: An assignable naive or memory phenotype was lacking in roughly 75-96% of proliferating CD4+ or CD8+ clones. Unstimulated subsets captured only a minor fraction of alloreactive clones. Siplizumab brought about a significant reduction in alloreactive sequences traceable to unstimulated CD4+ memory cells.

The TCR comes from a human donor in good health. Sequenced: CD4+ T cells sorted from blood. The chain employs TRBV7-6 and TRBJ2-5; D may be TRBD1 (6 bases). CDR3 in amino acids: CASSLTGRLMGRETQYF. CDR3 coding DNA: TGTGCCAGCAGCTTGACAGGACGACTAATGGGGAGAGAGACCCAGTACTTC.